Sequencing of this T cell receptor beta chain was carried out in a study of T cells in Graves' hyperthyroidism and ophthalmopathy. In the study overall: Any treatment followed the collection of peripheral blood at initial diagnosis.

Study-wide results and caveats: Most clonotypes that expanded in the thyroid above 0.001 also showed up in blood.

To note about this clonotype: What it binds is not known. This could be a read error, since a much larger clone is one nucleotide away.

Orbital computed tomography, thyroid ultrasound, serum thyroxine and TRAb, and clinical symptoms together informed the diagnoses. The authors took PBMCs from 10 ml fresh peripheral blood. The CDR3 has 11 residues. CDR1 is SNHLY, CDR2 FYNNEI, per germline. From RNA transcripts, TCR beta CDR3 regions were amplified. The primer set for the first-round RT-PCR of the TCR CDR3 was HTBI. MiXCR, run by TCRdb on the multiplex PCR reads, gives a single entry per CDR3 protein. In the table there are approximately 510,000 distinct CDR3 sequences, roughly 20% of which are singletons. This chain connects TRBV2 to TRBJ1-2; 8 bases map to TRBD1. The sequenced sample was blood. This receptor was taken from a man between 18 and 35 years old with Graves' hyperthyroidism. CDR3 nucleotide sequence: TGTGCCGGCAGGGGGCCGCGAGGCTACACCTTC. This codes for CAGRGPRGYTF.